This is a list of T cell receptor beta chains from one sample in a study of T cell changes during pregnancy in multiple sclerosis. The repertoire was sequenced with immunoSEQ multiplex PCR; TCRdb's copy has only in-frame clones and lacks some. The sample lists tens of thousands of clones, about 94% occurring once. Sequenced here: peripheral blood, sampled in the third trimester of pregnancy. Source of these receptors: a female donor with multiple sclerosis, enrolled in a pregnancy study. The CDR3 runs from the conserved cysteine through the conserved F or W. D genes are given only for firm matches. Clone size, where shown, is once, few, many, or a class for clones that have expanded.

d_gene | j_gene | v_gene | abundance | CDR3nt | CDR3aa
- | TRBJ1-1 | TRBV25-1 | - | TGTGCCAGCAGTGAATACCCCCAGGGCAGGGGAGCTTTCTTT | CASSEYPQGRGAFF
TRBD1 | TRBJ1-2 | TRBV6-5 | - | TGTGCCAGCGGTACAGGGGGCTATGGCTACACCTTC | CASGTGGYGYTF
- | TRBJ1-5 | TRBV12-5 | - | TGTGCTAGTGGTCCCTCGGTGGGAGCCTATTTGAATCAGCCCCAGCATTTT | CASGPSVGAYLNQPQHF
- | TRBJ2-7 | TRBV7-8 | once | TGTGCCAGCAGCTTAGGTCTACCAAGCTACGAGCAGTACTTC | CASSLGLPSYEQYF
- | TRBJ2-1 | TRBV7-3 | - | TGTGCCAGCAGCTTAACCGGGGGAGGAACCTACAATGAGCAGTTCTTC | CASSLTGGGTYNEQFF
TRBD2 | TRBJ2-7 | TRBV27 | - | TGTGCCAGCAGTTTTAGCGGGGGGCGGAACGAGCAGTACTTC | CASSFSGGRNEQYF
- | TRBJ1-4 | TRBV6-6 | - | TGTGCCAGCAGTTACTCGTGGCAGAATGAAAAACTGTTTTTT | CASSYSWQNEKLFF
- | TRBJ2-2 | TRBV9 | - | TGTGCCAGCAGCGCGGACAACTCGAACACCGGGGAGCTGTTTTTT | CASSADNSNTGELFF
- | TRBJ2-2 | TRBV29-1 | - | TGCAGCGTTGAATGGGGCCACACCGGGGAGCTGTTTTTT | CSVEWGHTGELFF
- | TRBJ2-5 | TRBV5-4 | once | TGTGCCAGCAGCTTGCCTTCGGGGAGGCAAGAGACCCAGTACTTC | CASSLPSGRQETQYF
TRBD2 | TRBJ2-1 | TRBV9 | - | TGTGCCAGCAGCGTAGCGGGGGGGGCAAGCAATGAGCAGTTCTTC | CASSVAGGASNEQFF
- | TRBJ1-1 | TRBV18 | - | TGTGCCAGCTCACCCTCCCGGTACACTGAAGCTTTCTTT | CASSPSRYTEAFF
TRBD1 | TRBJ1-2 | TRBV9 | - | TGTGCCAGCGGACAGGGGTACGGCTACACCTTC | CASGQGYGYTF
TRBD2 | TRBJ2-1 | TRBV19 | once | TGTGCCAGTAACCCTAGCGGGTTCGATGAGCAGTTCTTC | CASNPSGFDEQFF
- | TRBJ1-1 | TRBV9 | - | TGTGCCAGCAGCGTAGGGGGGCGGGACACTGAAGCTTTCTTT | CASSVGGRDTEAFF
- | TRBJ1-5 | TRBV19 | - | TGTGCCAGTAGTACCAGGGGAATTCAGCCCCAGCATTTT | CASSTRGIQPQHF
- | TRBJ1-1 | TRBV9 | - | TGTGCCAGCAGCGTAGGAGGCGGGCCCCAGAACACTAAAGCTTTCTTT | CASSVGGGPQNTKAFF
TRBD1 | TRBJ1-4 | TRBV2 | - | TGTGCCAGCAGACGGACAGGAGGGCTTGAAAAACTGTTTTTT | CASRRTGGLEKLFF
TRBD1 | TRBJ1-1 | TRBV19 | - | TGTGCCAGTAGTTTAGGACAGGGGGTTGAAGCTTTCTTT | CASSLGQGVEAFF
TRBD1 | TRBJ2-7 | TRBV19 | - | TGTGCCAGTAGTCTTGCAGGGGGCCCTACCTACGAGCAGTACTTC | CASSLAGGPTYEQYF
- | TRBJ2-1 | TRBV6-1 | - | TGTGCCAGCATGGCAGGGGTGGATGAGCAGTTCTTC | CASMAGVDEQFF
- | TRBJ1-5 | TRBV4-1 | - | TGCGCCAGCAGCCAGGCGACTGGCGAGCCCCAGCATTTT | CASSQATGEPQHF
- | TRBJ1-1 | TRBV4-1 | - | TGCGCCAGCAGCCTCCAAGAGGGGAACACTGAAGCTTTCTTT | CASSLQEGNTEAFF
TRBD2 | TRBJ2-3 | TRBV15 | - | TGTGCCACCAGCAGAGTCGGGACTAGCGACGGCACAGATACGCAGTATTTT | CATSRVGTSDGTDTQYF
- | TRBJ2-5 | TRBV6-1 | - | TGTGCCAGCAGTGAATTAAGGCGCGGGGAGACCCAGTACTTC | CASSELRRGETQYF
TRBD2 | TRBJ2-7 | TRBV7-2 | - | TGTGCCAGCAGTCTCGTATCCGCGGGGGGCTCCTACGAGCAGTACTTC | CASSLVSAGGSYEQYF
- | TRBJ2-5 | TRBV10-3 | - | TGTGCCATCAGTGAGCGGGGCCAAGAGACCCAGTACTTC | CAISERGQETQYF
TRBD1 | TRBJ1-1 | TRBV7-2 | - | TGTGCCAGCAGCACGCCTAGGGGGCCAGGGTGGGACACTGAAGCTTTCTTT | CASSTPRGPGWDTEAFF
TRBD1 | TRBJ1-3 | TRBV25-1 | - | TGTGCCAGCAGTGGACCAAGACAGGGACTCTCTGGAAACACCATATATTTT | CASSGPRQGLSGNTIYF
- | TRBJ2-2 | TRBV27 | - | TGTGCCAGCAATAGGGTTGGAGGCACCGGGGAGCTGTTTTTT | CASNRVGGTGELFF
TRBD2 | TRBJ2-1 | TRBV9 | - | TGTGCCAGCAGCCCCGCCGGGGACTACACTTACAATGAGCAGTTCTTC | CASSPAGDYTYNEQFF
TRBD2 | TRBJ2-1 | TRBV2 | - | TGTGCCAGCAGTTTGTACTCCGGGACTAGCGGCCACTACAATGAGCAGTTCTTC | CASSLYSGTSGHYNEQFF
- | TRBJ1-1 | TRBV4-1 | - | TGCGCCAGCAGCTCCAGGGAGGGCATTGTCACTGAAGCTTTCTTT | CASSSREGIVTEAFF
TRBD1 | TRBJ2-7 | TRBV5-4 | - | TGTGCCAGCAGCTTGGGGGGGACAGGGGGCTACTACGAGCAGTACTTC | CASSLGGTGGYYEQYF
- | TRBJ1-2 | TRBV5-4 | - | TGTGCCAGCAGCCCCGGAGGTGCCGACTATGGCTACACCTTC | CASSPGGADYGYTF
TRBD1 | TRBJ1-5 | TRBV7-9 | once | TGTGCCAGCAGCTTGGACAGGGCAAACCAGCCCCAGCATTTT | CASSLDRANQPQHF
TRBD1 | TRBJ1-5 | TRBV5-5 | once | TGTGCCAGCAGCTGGACAGGGGATCAGCCCCAGCATTTT | CASSWTGDQPQHF
- | TRBJ2-3 | TRBV7-9 | - | TGTGCCAGCAGCTTAGAGGGGTTTGTTGCAGATACGCAGTATTTT | CASSLEGFVADTQYF
TRBD1 | TRBJ2-2 | TRBV29-1 | - | TGCAGCGTCCATCCTGGGACAGGGAACACCGGGGAGCTGTTTTTT | CSVHPGTGNTGELFF
- | TRBJ1-1 | TRBV14 | once | TGTGCCAGCAGCCTTTACAGGGACACTGAAGCTTTCTTT | CASSLYRDTEAFF
TRBD2 | TRBJ2-1 | TRBV19 | - | TGTGCCAGTACCCCATGGAGCGGGGGTCCCCACAATGAGCAGTTCTTC | CASTPWSGGPHNEQFF
- | TRBJ1-1 | TRBV20-1 | - | TGCAGTGCTCCCGAGGTGGGTGAAGCTTTCTTT | CSAPEVGEAFF
- | TRBJ2-7 | TRBV6-6 | - | TGTGCCAGCAGTTACTCGACACCGACCACCTACGAGCAGTACTTC | CASSYSTPTTYEQYF
- | TRBJ2-7 | TRBV11-2 | - | TGTGCCAGCAGCTTAGATGTCGGAGCCTACGAGCAGTACTTC | CASSLDVGAYEQYF
TRBD1 | TRBJ1-2 | TRBV19 | - | TGTGCCAGTAGCGGACAGGGATGGAATGGCTACATCTTC | CASSGQGWNGYIF